The 29 T cell receptor beta chains listed next were all sequenced from one sample in a study of CD8+ T cells in alopecia areata. Once RNA had been extracted, it was reverse transcribed into cDNA to act as the sequencing template. Profiling relied on immunoSEQ multiplex PCR, and the TCRdb table lists in-frame clones only, not all of them. This sample has about 150,000 clones, with around 47% found just once. The source material was CD4+ T cells sorted from blood. The receptor set was obtained from a human donor with alopecia areata.

This clone was seen only a few times. J is TRBJ2-3 and V is TRBV5-1; D remains ambiguous. V lost 3 bases and J 2 bases, leaving 4 bases between the germline ends. CDR1 is SGHRS and CDR2 is YFSETQ in the germline V gene. This CDR3 has 12 residues. CDR3 amino acids: CASSWDTDTQYF. The DNA of the CDR3 is TGCGCCAGCAGCTGGGACACAGATACGCAGTATTTT.

In this sample, this clone turned up many times. The chain is built from TRBV2 and TRBJ2-5, with unresolved D. V was pared by 5 bases and J by 5 bases, with 12 bases between. The germline CDR1 and CDR2 sequences are SNHLY and FYNNEI. This CDR3 is 13 amino acids long. The CDR3 DNA reads TGTGCCAGCAGTAGGGATTACACGGAGACCCAGTACTTC. This gives the protein CASSRDYTETQYF.

The V call is TRBV29-1, the J call TRBJ1-1, with D possibly TRBD1 on 5 matching bases. CDR3 length: 11 amino acids. The V end lost 7 bases, the J end lost 3 bases, and 9 bases lay between the germline ends. Germline values: CDR1 SQVTM, CDR2 ANQGSEA. In DNA, the CDR3 is TGCAGCGGGACATATGACACTGAAGCTTTCTTT. This gives the protein CSGTYDTEAFF. Full variable domain (remainder filled in from reference TRBV29-1 and TRBJ1-1): SAVISQKPSRDICQRGTSLTIQCQVDSQVTMMFWYRQQPGQSLTLIATANQGSEATYESGFVIDKFPISRPNLTFSTLTVSNMSPEDSSIYLCSGTYDTEAFFGQGTRLTVV.

The chain joins TRBV29-1 to TRBJ2-3; 11 bases map to TRBD2. The CDR3 is 14 residues long. The V and J ends lost 2 bases and 5 bases, in that order; junction bases with no gene match: 3. Germline CDR1 reads SQVTM; CDR2 reads ANQGSEA. In DNA, the CDR3 is TGCAGCGTTGAACTAGCGGGAGGCTTAGATACGCAGTATTTT. This sequence encodes CSVELAGGLDTQYF.

The chain employs TRBV5-1 and TRBJ1-1; no reliable D call. V lost 3 bases and J lost 0, with 9 bases in between. Germline assignment: CDR1 SGHRS and CDR2 YFSETQ. The CDR3 covers 14 residues. CDR3 amino acids: CASSWTGMNTEAFF. The CDR3 nucleotides read TGCGCCAGCAGCTGGACGGGTATGAACACTGAAGCTTTCTTT.

V is TRBV18 and J is TRBJ1-2; tentatively, D is TRBD1 (6 bases). Germline V gene sequence: CDR1 KGHSH, CDR2 LQKENI. Trimming removed 1 base from V and 3 bases from J, with 9 bases in between. The CDR3 totals 14 residues. CDR3 bases: TGTGCCAGCTCACCACAACGACAGGACTATGGCTACACCTTC. Translating it yields CASSPQRQDYGYTF.

This chain connects TRBV29-1 to TRBJ2-1; D perhaps matches TRBD2 (6 bases). The V and J ends lost 4 bases and 5 bases respectively, with 15 bases between them. Germline lookup yields CDR1 SQVTM and CDR2 ANQGSEA. CDR3 length equals 14 residues. The chain's CDR3 is CSVGGRAGHNEQFF. CDR3 bases: TGCAGCGTTGGGGGCCGGGCGGGACACAATGAGCAGTTCTTC.

The V call is TRBV29-1, the J call TRBJ2-7; 12 nucleotides agree with TRBD2. Trimming cost V 3 bases and J 2 bases; bases outside gene matches: 5. This CDR3 has 15 amino acids. Per the germline V gene, CDR1 is SQVTM and CDR2 is ANQGSEA. The DNA for the CDR3 is TGCAGCGTTGAGTACGCTAGCGGGAGGGCCTACGAGCAGTACTTC. Amino acid sequence: CSVEYASGRAYEQYF.

V gene TRBV29-1 combines with J gene TRBJ1-1; 8 bases align to TRBD1. In germline, CDR1 is SQVTM, CDR2 ANQGSEA. This CDR3 contains 14 residues. Trimming cost V 5 bases and J 5 bases; bases outside gene matches: 10. Here the CDR3 DNA reads TGCAGCGTTTCGGGGAGGACAGGGAGGACTGAAGCTTTCTTT. Its protein is CSVSGRTGRTEAFF.

This clone was counted only a few times. The V and J genes are TRBV19 and TRBJ2-5; D is possibly TRBD2 (6 bases). Trimming stripped 1 base from V and 7 bases from J, with 10 bases between. The V gene's germline CDR1 is LNHDA and CDR2 SQIVND (reference sequence). The length of the CDR3 is 13 residues. This CDR3 reads CASSIAGRRTQYF. The CDR3 region has the DNA TGTGCCAGTAGTATAGCAGGGAGGAGGACCCAGTACTTC.

The chain's CDR3 is CSAGRRDRSQETQYF. In DNA form, the CDR3 reads TGCAGCGCTGGGAGACGGGACAGAAGCCAAGAGACCCAGTACTTC. The chain recombines TRBV29-1 with TRBJ2-5; 7 positions agree with TRBD1. The ends lost 7 bases at V and 1 base at J; junction bases unmatched: 12. The CDR3 contains 15 residues. Looked up from germline, CDR1 is SQVTM and CDR2 is ANQGSEA.

The chain recombines TRBV6-1 with TRBJ2-3; a weak D match, TRBD2 (5 bases). Per germline, CDR1 MNHNS and CDR2 SASEGT. This CDR3 comprises 15 residues. Between the trimmed V and J ends, which lost 8 bases and 1 base, there was a span of 16 bases. Here the CDR3 reads CASATIALRTDTQYF. The CDR3 DNA sequence: TGTGCCAGCGCCACGATAGCGTTGCGCACAGATACGCAGTATTTT.

The V and J genes are TRBV5-1 and TRBJ2-7, with TRBD1 as a possible D gene (6 bases). The CDR3 contains 16 residues. Germline V lookup: CDR1 SGHRS, CDR2 YFSETQ. Trimming left V 0 bases short and J 6 bases short, with 19 bases between. Here the CDR3 DNA reads TGCGCCAGCAGCTTGGTCGTTGGCAGGGGTAGGGGCGAGCAGTACTTC. It is translated as CASSLVVGRGRGEQYF.

This clone was detected once. V and J are TRBV20-1 and TRBJ1-4; D not resolved. The germline V gene encodes CDR1 DFQATT and CDR2 SNEGSKA (reference sequence). The V and J ends lost 4 bases and 8 bases respectively, with 8 bases between them. CDR3 length: 11 amino acids. In DNA form, the CDR3 reads TGCAGTGCTAAGATGGGGGAAAAACTGTTTTTT. Translated: CSAKMGEKLFF.

This clone has a handful of counts. The V gene is TRBV20-1, the J gene TRBJ1-1; no reliable D call. Germline values: CDR1 DFQATT, CDR2 SNEGSKA (reference sequence). This CDR3 spans 11 amino acids. Trimming left V 6 bases short and J 4 bases short, with 9 bases between. CDR3 sequence reads: CSASRSTEAFF. The CDR3 DNA reads as TGCAGTGCGTCTAGGAGCACTGAAGCTTTCTTT.

This rearrangement joins TRBV21-1 to TRBJ2-1; the table names TRBD2, a call not compared with the DNA. TRBV21-1 is marked as a pseudogene. The CDR3 totals 14 residues. The CDR3 loop reads CASSPVCTYNEQFF. CDR3 bases: TGTGCCAGCAGTCCGGTCTGTACCTACAATGAGCAGTTCTTC.

The rearrangement joins TRBV27 to TRBJ2-3; TRBD1 matches 7 bases. The CDR3 is made up of 17 amino acids. Germline V gene lookup returns CDR1 MNHEY and CDR2 SMNVEV (reference sequence). The J segment lost 4 bases and the V segment lost 6 bases, leaving 16 bases of the junction unmatched. The CDR3 bases are TGTGCCAGCAGGGCTCACAGGGGTTCAGTTTCGGCAGATACGCAGTATTTT. This sequence encodes CASRAHRGSVSADTQYF.

A note on this clone: Within the sample, other DNA sequences also encode this same CDR3. The CDR3 region is CASSLDSEAFF. The CDR3 region has the DNA TGCGCCAGCAGTCTAGACAGTGAAGCTTTCTTT. The genes are TRBV5-1 and TRBJ1-1, with D possibly being TRBD1 (5 bases). In germline, CDR1 is SGHRS, CDR2 YFSETQ. V shed 5 bases and J shed 7 bases, with 9 bases lying between them. This CDR3 is built from 11 residues.

The chain uses TRBV7-6 and TRBJ2-5, with 9 bases identical to TRBD2. This CDR3 region has 15 residues. Germline trimming cut 6 bases from V and 5 bases from J; bases unmatched to any gene: 10. CDR1 and CDR2 (germline): SGHVS, FNYEAQ. The CDR3 here is CASRKLSGRFETQYF. Written as DNA, the CDR3 is TGTGCCAGCAGAAAGCTTAGCGGGAGATTTGAGACCCAGTACTTC.

This chain joins TRBV15 and TRBJ2-1, with D possibly matching TRBD2 (6 bases). The CDR3 consists of 14 residues. Germline V gene lookup returns CDR1 LNHNV and CDR2 YYDKDF (reference sequence). The V and J ends lost 1 base and 9 bases respectively, with 13 bases between them. CDR3 DNA sequence: TGTGCCACCAGCAGAGGAGGAACTAGCCGTGAGCAGTTCTTC. Its protein product is CATSRGGTSREQFF.

Only one count was recorded for this clone. J is TRBJ2-3 and V is TRBV5-6, with D possibly matching TRBD1 (6 bases). The CDR3 covers 11 residues. V was clipped by 4 bases and J by 6 bases, with 6 bases between them. The germline V gene has CDR1 SGHDT and CDR2 YYEEEE. In DNA, the CDR3 is TGTGCCAGCAGCCAGGGGGATACGCAGTATTTT. As protein: CASSQGDTQYF.

In this sample, this clone turned up a few times. The CDR3 here is CAAGGQETQYF. CDR3 nucleotide sequence: TGTGCAGCAGGCGGCCAAGAGACCCAGTACTTC. The chain employs TRBV28 and TRBJ2-5; no clear D. The CDR3 is made up of 11 amino acids. CDR1 is MDHEN and CDR2 is SYDVKM in the germline V gene.

This chain links TRBV5-1 with TRBJ1-2; unclear D gene. The CDR3 spans 15 residues. Trimming took 0 bases from V and 8 from J, leaving 17 bases between them. In germline, CDR1 is SGHRS, CDR2 YFSETQ. Here the CDR3 reads CASSLEGPQSWGYTF. The DNA of the CDR3 is TGCGCCAGCAGCTTGGAGGGCCCACAGAGCTGGGGCTACACCTTC.

V is TRBV4-2 and J is TRBJ1-1, with D maybe TRBD1 (5 bases). The CDR3 sequence is 14 residues long. CDR1 is LGHNA and CDR2 is YNFKEQ in the germline V gene. The germline V and J ends were trimmed by 0 bases and 3 bases, with 8 bases remaining between them. CDR3 amino acids: CASSQDLGDTEAFF. The DNA for the CDR3 is TGTGCCAGCAGCCAAGATTTAGGGGACACTGAAGCTTTCTTT.

This clone was observed a few times. The rearrangement links TRBV29-1 to TRBJ2-3; D is possibly TRBD1 or TRBD2 (5 bases each). This CDR3 comprises 11 residues. Looked up from germline, CDR1 is SQVTM and CDR2 is ANQGSEA. The CDR3 spells CCGKGPDTQYF. The CDR3 coding sequence is TGCTGTGGAAAGGGACCAGATACGCAGTATTTT.

V is TRBV2 and J is TRBJ2-7; a weak D match, TRBD1 (6 bases). Germline V lookup: CDR1 SNHLY, CDR2 FYNNEI. The CDR3 sequence is 14 residues long. Trimming removed 8 bases at V and 3 bases at J, with 17 bases between. CDR3 DNA sequence: TGTGCCAGCCTTAAGAACAGGGCCAACTACGAGCAGTACTTC. Translated: CASLKNRANYEQYF.

This chain uses TRBV6-5 with TRBJ1-1; a weak D match, TRBD1 (6 bases). The length of the CDR3 is 13 residues. The ends were cut back, 6 bases at V and 6 bases at J, with 14 bases in the middle. Germline CDR1 MNHEY, CDR2 SVGAGI. In nucleotides, the CDR3 is TGTGCCAGCAGGGGAACAGGGATGGCTGAAGCTTTCTTT. This translates into CASRGTGMAEAFF.

Regarding this clone: This could be a read error, since a much larger clone is one nucleotide away. The J gene is TRBJ2-5, the V gene TRBV7-9; D gene ambiguous. This CDR3 contains 11 residues. The V and J ends lost 2 bases and 3 bases respectively, with 1 base between them. Germline V gene lookup returns CDR1 SEHNR and CDR2 FQNEAQ (reference sequence). CDR3 residues: CASSLKETQYF. The CDR3 DNA reads TGTGCCAGCAGCTTAAAAGAGACCCAGTACTTC.

V gene TRBV30 combines with J gene TRBJ2-7, with TRBD2 identical over 8 bases. This CDR3 is 15 amino acids long. J was trimmed by 1 base and V by 0 bases; bases with no gene match: 5. Germline V gene sequence: CDR1 GTSNPN, CDR2 SVGIG (reference sequence). CDR3 sequence reads: CAWSVRRLASYEQYF. The CDR3 DNA reads as TGTGCCTGGAGTGTACGTAGACTAGCGTCCTACGAGCAGTACTTC.